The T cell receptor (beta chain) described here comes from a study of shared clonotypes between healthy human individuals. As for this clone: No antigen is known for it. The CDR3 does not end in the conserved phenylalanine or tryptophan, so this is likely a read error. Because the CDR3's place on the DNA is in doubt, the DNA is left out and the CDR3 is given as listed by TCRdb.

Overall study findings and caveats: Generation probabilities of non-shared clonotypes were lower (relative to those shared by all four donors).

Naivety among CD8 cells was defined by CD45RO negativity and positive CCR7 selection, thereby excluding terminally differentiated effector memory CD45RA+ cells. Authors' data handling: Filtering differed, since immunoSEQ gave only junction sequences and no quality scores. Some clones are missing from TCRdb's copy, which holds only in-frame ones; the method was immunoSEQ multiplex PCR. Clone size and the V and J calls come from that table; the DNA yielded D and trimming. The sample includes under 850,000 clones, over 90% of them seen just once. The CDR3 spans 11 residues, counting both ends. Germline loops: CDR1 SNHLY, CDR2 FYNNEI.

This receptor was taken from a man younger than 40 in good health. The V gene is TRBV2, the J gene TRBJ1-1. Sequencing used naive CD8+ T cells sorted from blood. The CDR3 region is CASSETLISFL.